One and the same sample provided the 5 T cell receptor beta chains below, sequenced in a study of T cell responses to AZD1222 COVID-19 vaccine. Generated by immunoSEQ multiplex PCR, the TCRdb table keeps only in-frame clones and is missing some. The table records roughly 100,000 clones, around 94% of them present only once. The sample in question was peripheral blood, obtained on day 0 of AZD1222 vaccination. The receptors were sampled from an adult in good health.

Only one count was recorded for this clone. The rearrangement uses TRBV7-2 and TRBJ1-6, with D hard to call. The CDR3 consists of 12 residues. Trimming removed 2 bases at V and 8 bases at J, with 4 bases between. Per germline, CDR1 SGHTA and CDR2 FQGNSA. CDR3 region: CASSLRHSPLHF. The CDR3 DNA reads TGTGCCAGCAGCTTAAGGCATTCACCCCTCCACTTT.

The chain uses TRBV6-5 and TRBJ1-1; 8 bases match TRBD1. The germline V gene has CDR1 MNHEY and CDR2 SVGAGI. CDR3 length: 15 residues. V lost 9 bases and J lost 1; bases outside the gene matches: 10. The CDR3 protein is CASSTGQGRNTEAFF. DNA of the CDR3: TGTGCCAGTAGTACTGGACAGGGAAGGAACACTGAAGCTTTCTTT.

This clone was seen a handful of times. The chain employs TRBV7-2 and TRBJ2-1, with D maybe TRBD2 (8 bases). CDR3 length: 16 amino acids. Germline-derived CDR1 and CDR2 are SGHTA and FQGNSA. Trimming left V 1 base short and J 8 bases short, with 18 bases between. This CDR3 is CASSLGVGRGRDEQFF. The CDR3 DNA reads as TGTGCCAGCAGCTTAGGCGTCGGGAGGGGGCGGGATGAGCAGTTCTTC.

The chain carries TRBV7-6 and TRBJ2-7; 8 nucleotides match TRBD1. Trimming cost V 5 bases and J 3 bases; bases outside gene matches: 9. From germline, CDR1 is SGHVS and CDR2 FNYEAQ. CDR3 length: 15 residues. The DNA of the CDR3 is TGTGCCAGCAGCAAGACCGGGACAGGAAGCTACGAGCAGTACTTC. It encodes CASSKTGTGSYEQYF. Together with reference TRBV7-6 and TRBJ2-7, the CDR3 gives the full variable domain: GAGVSQSPRYKVTKRGQDVALRCDPISGHVSLYWYRQALGQGPEFLTYFNYEAQQDKSGLPNDRFSAERPEGSISTLTIQRTEQRDSAMYRCASSKTGTGSYEQYFGPGTRLTVT.

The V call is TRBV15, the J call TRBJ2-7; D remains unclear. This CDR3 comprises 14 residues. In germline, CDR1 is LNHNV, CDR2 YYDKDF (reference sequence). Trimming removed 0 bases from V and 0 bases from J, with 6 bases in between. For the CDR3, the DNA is TGTGCCACCAGCAGAGAGGCCGGCTCCTACGAGCAGTACTTC. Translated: CATSREAGSYEQYF.